A single sample is the source of the 18 T cell receptor beta chains below, sequenced in a study of cytotoxic CD8 clonotypes in ibrutinib-treated CLL. Sequencing was performed with immunoSEQ multiplex PCR; in TCRdb, only in-frame clones are kept and a portion is missing. The data show 150,000 or so clones, around nine tenths seen once. The sample was PBMCs, taken at disease progression, from a patient treated with ibrutinib. Receptors were obtained from a human donor with chronic lymphocytic leukemia.

This clone was observed a handful of times. The CDR3 DNA reads as TGTGCCAGCAGCTTAGCTCAGGGAAGGATAGAGACCCAGTACTTC. Protein product: CASSLAQGRIETQYF. The J gene is TRBJ2-5, the V gene TRBV7-9; D may be TRBD1 (5 bases). The CDR3 has 15 amino acids. Germline CDR1 SEHNR, CDR2 FQNEAQ (reference sequence). V shed 0 bases and J shed 4 bases, with 12 bases lying between them.

The CDR3, as DNA: TGTGCCAGCAGCAAACAGGGGGGACCCGGGCTAGCGAGGAATGAGCAGTTCTTC. Translation gives CASSKQGGPGLARNEQFF. V and J are TRBV9 and TRBJ2-1, with 8 bases aligning to TRBD1. The CDR3 is made up of 18 amino acids. V lost 4 bases, J lost 7 bases, and 19 bases stayed unmatched. Looked up from germline, CDR1 is SGDLS and CDR2 is YYNGEE.

CDR3: CASSLTGETEAFF. CDR3 DNA sequence: TGTGCCAGCAGCTTGACAGGGGAGACTGAAGCTTTCTTT. The chain combines TRBV5-6 with TRBJ1-1, with 7 positions matching TRBD1. This CDR3 region has 13 residues. The V gene's germline CDR1 is SGHDT and CDR2 YYEEEE. J lost 5 bases, V lost 1 base, and 2 bases had no gene match.

This chain uses TRBV5-1 with TRBJ2-3; tentative D call: TRBD2 (5 bases). This CDR3 region has 15 residues. Per germline, CDR1 SGHRS and CDR2 YFSETQ. The V and J ends lost 1 base and 6 bases respectively, with 15 bases between them. In DNA, the CDR3 is TGCGCCAGCAGCTTGAGCTCGGACTCCGGTGATACGCAGTATTTT. This translates into CASSLSSDSGDTQYF.

The chain uses TRBV2 and TRBJ2-3, with 14 bases lining up with TRBD2. Germline V lookup: CDR1 SNHLY, CDR2 FYNNEI. After removal of 9 bases from V and 0 bases from J, the junction contained 5 bases not matched to a gene. The length of the CDR3 is 16 residues. The CDR3 DNA follows: TGTGCCAGTAGGACTAGCGGGAGGACTAGCACAGATACGCAGTATTTT. This gives the protein CASRTSGRTSTDTQYF.

The chain carries TRBV4-1 and TRBJ2-3; D ambiguous. The CDR3 sequence is 18 residues long. Germline V CDR1 and CDR2: MGHRA, YSYEKL. V was clipped by 1 base and J by 0 bases, with 17 bases between them. The CDR3 DNA is TGCGCCAGCAGCCAAGGGGCAGGCGCTGGAATTAGCACAGATACGCAGTATTTT. This encodes CASSQGAGAGISTDTQYF.

The chain links TRBV5-6 to TRBJ2-7; TRBD1 aligns across 12 bases. V dropped 4 bases and J dropped 7; count of bases not matched to a gene: 6. The germline V gene encodes CDR1 SGHDT and CDR2 YYEEEE. CDR3 length: 14 amino acids. The CDR3, as DNA: TGTGCCAGCAGCACGGGACAGGGGGCGGGTGAGCAGTACTTC. Translation: CASSTGQGAGEQYF.

The chain joins TRBV27 to TRBJ2-7; no reliable D call. Trimming shortened V by 2 bases and J by 0 bases, and 8 bases separated the two germline ends. This CDR3 is built from 14 residues. Germline loops: CDR1 MNHEY, CDR2 SMNVEV (reference sequence). This CDR3 is CASSLSQPSYEQYF. The DNA of the CDR3 is TGTGCCAGCAGTTTAAGCCAGCCCTCCTACGAGCAGTACTTC.

The chain has TRBV7-2 and TRBJ2-1; D is possibly TRBD2 (6 bases). Trimming removed 5 bases at V and 5 bases at J, with 16 bases between. CDR1 SGHTA and CDR2 FQGNSA come from the germline V gene. CDR3 length equals 15 residues. CDR3 region: CASSRAGTPDNEQFF. The CDR3 DNA reads as TGTGCCAGCAGCCGAGCCGGGACTCCCGACAATGAGCAGTTCTTC.

This sequence joins TRBV7-9 and TRBJ1-2; possibly TRBD1 for D (5 bases). Trimming cost V 5 bases and J 2 bases, with 9 bases left between them. In germline, CDR1 is SEHNR, CDR2 FQNEAQ (reference sequence). The CDR3 is made up of 13 amino acids. The CDR3 nucleotides are TGTGCCAGCAGCACAGGACACAACTATGGCTACACCTTC. Protein sequence: CASSTGHNYGYTF.

The genes are TRBV19 and TRBJ2-1; 12 positions match TRBD2. The CDR3 covers 14 residues. V lost 5 bases to trimming and J lost 7 bases; unmatched junction nucleotides: 3. Germline values: CDR1 LNHDA, CDR2 SQIVND (reference sequence). The CDR3 sequence is CASSRLAGENEQFF. The CDR3 DNA follows: TGTGCCAGTAGTCGACTAGCGGGAGAAAATGAGCAGTTCTTC. Supplemented by reference TRBV19 and TRBJ2-1, the full variable domain reads DGGITQSPKYLFRKEGQNVTLSCEQNLNHDAMYWYRQDPGQGLRLIYYSQIVNDFQKGDIAEGYSVSREKKESFPLTVTSAQKNPTAFYLCASSRLAGENEQFFGPGTRLTVL.

The chain links TRBV27 to TRBJ2-3, with TRBD2 identical over 7 bases. Looked up from germline, CDR1 is MNHEY and CDR2 is SMNVEV (reference sequence). The CDR3 has 15 residues. The V and J ends lost 6 bases and 5 bases, in that order; junction bases with no gene match: 11. CDR3 residues: CASSRDYARVDTQYF. Here the CDR3 DNA reads TGTGCCAGCAGCCGGGACTATGCCCGGGTAGATACGCAGTATTTT.

The chain couples TRBV28 to TRBJ2-5; TRBD2 agrees at 7 bases. Trimming took 6 bases from V and 4 from J; bases not matched to a gene: 8. The CDR3 covers 14 residues. In germline, CDR1 is MDHEN, CDR2 SYDVKM. The CDR3 loop reads CASRRRGGAETQYF. The CDR3 DNA reads as TGTGCCAGCAGACGACGGGGAGGGGCAGAGACCCAGTACTTC.

This clone was picked up a small number of times. The rearrangement joins TRBV19 to TRBJ1-2; 9 bases map to TRBD1. The CDR3 extends over 15 amino acids. After removal of 6 bases from V and 5 bases from J, the junction contained 10 bases not matched to a gene. The germline V gene encodes CDR1 LNHDA and CDR2 SQIVND (reference sequence). CDR3 DNA sequence: TGTGCCAGTAGACCTAATCATGGACAGGGGTATGGCTACACCTTC. Protein sequence: CASRPNHGQGYGYTF.

The chain employs TRBV6-1 and TRBJ2-7, with D maybe TRBD1 (6 bases). Germline lookup yields CDR1 MNHNS and CDR2 SASEGT. Trimming shortened V by 4 bases and J by 5 bases, and 12 bases separated the two germline ends. The CDR3 has 13 residues. Here the CDR3 reads CASSGTGMHEQYF. The CDR3 bases are TGTGCCAGCAGTGGAACAGGGATGCACGAGCAGTACTTC.

CDR3: CASSLAGVGTDTQYF. The CDR3 nucleotides read TGTGCCAGCAGCTTGGCGGGAGTGGGTACAGATACGCAGTATTTT. This chain connects TRBV7-8 to TRBJ2-3; 7 positions match TRBD2. V trimming: 3 bases; J trimming: 3 bases; junction bases outside the gene matches: 6. This CDR3 is 15 amino acids long. Germline V gives CDR1 SGHVS, CDR2 FQNEAQ.

V and J are TRBV7-8 and TRBJ1-3; maybe TRBD1 (5 bases). The CDR3 has 17 residues. The V gene's germline CDR1 is SGHVS and CDR2 FQNEAQ. Between the trimmed V and J ends, which lost 0 bases and 3 bases, there was a span of 15 bases. Here the CDR3 DNA reads TGTGCCAGCAGCTTAGCGCTGGCAGGGTCGGGTGGAAACACCATATATTTT. It codes for CASSLALAGSGGNTIYF.

The gene calls are TRBV5-1 and TRBJ2-2; D call uncertain. V lost 4 bases to trimming and J lost 1 base, with 8 bases between them. CDR1 is SGHRS, CDR2 YFSETQ, per germline. The CDR3 consists of 14 residues. The CDR3 nucleotides are TGCGCCAGCAGCCGTGGGGTGAACACCGGGGAGCTGTTTTTT. Translation gives CASSRGVNTGELFF.